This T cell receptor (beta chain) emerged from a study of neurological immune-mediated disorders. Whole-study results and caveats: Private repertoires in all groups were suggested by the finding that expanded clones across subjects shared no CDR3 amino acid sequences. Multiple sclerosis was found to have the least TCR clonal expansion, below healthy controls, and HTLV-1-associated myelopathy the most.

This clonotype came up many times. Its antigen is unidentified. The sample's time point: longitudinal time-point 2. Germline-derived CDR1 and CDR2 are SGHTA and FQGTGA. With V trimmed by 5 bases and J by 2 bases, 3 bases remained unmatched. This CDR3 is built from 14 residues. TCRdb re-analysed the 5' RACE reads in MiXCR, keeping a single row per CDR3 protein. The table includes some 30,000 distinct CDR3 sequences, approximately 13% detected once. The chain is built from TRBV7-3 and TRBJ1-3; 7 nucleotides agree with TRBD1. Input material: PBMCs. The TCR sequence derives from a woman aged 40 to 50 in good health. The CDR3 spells CASSETGTGNTIYF. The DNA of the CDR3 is TGTGCCAGCAGCGAGACAGGGACTGGAAACACCATATATTTT.